This TCR beta chain is from a study of shared clonotypes between healthy human individuals. Using immunoSEQ multiplex PCR, the repertoire was profiled, and TCRdb retains in-frame clones only, with some absent. The table has about 520,000 clones, around 80% seen once. This CDR3 spans 10 amino acids. Germline CDR1 and CDR2: GTSNPN and SVGIG (reference sequence). The V and J ends lost 5 bases and 8 bases respectively, with 9 bases between them. Within Nashville, Tennessee resided all donors, each a Caucasian adult. Sequences were obtained from PBMCs. The genes are TRBV30 and TRBJ1-2; D gene uncertain. The receptor's source is a woman in her 40s in good health. Some clones in this sample may be carry-over from other donors' samples. The CDR3 is CAWLGVGYTF. The CDR3 DNA reads TGTGCCTGGCTCGGCGTGGGCTACACCTTC. Filled out from reference TRBV30 and TRBJ1-2, the complete variable domain reads SQTIHQWPATLVQPVGSPLSLECTVEGTSNPNLYWYRQAAGRGLQLLFYSVGIGQISSEVPQNLSASRPQDRQFILSSKKLLLSDSGFYLCAWLGVGYTFGSGTRLTVV.